This TCR beta chain originates from a study of graft-versus-host responses after intestinal transplantation. For the study at large: Recipients across the board were started on anti-thymocyte globulin induction, then kept on tacrolimus and steroids for two to three years. Study-wide results and limits: Individuals who had graft-donor T cell macrochimerism had allografts that showed high graft-versus-host to host-versus-graft clonal ratios. Detection of GvH clones occurred in recipient marrow, and some had their first appearance in ileum or blood.

Worth noting for this clone: What it binds is unknown.

Per germline, CDR1 MRHNA and CDR2 SNTAGT. The V end was cut by 0 bases, the J end by 2 bases, with 4 bases between. The CDR3 is 13 residues long. The repertoire was sequenced with immunoSEQ multiplex PCR; TCRdb's copy has only in-frame clones and lacks some. Found here are about 1,600 clones, roughly 91% of them singletons; the top ten hold roughly 2.5%. The chain joins TRBV6-4 to TRBJ1-1; D is uncertain. This material consisted of PBMCs, taken 16 days after intestinal transplant. The source of this sequence is a human patient who received an intestinal transplant, so some T cells may come from the graft donor. The CDR3 nucleotides read TGTGCCAGCAGTGACTCGGACAACACTGAAGCTTTCTTT. The encoded protein is CASSDSDNTEAFF.